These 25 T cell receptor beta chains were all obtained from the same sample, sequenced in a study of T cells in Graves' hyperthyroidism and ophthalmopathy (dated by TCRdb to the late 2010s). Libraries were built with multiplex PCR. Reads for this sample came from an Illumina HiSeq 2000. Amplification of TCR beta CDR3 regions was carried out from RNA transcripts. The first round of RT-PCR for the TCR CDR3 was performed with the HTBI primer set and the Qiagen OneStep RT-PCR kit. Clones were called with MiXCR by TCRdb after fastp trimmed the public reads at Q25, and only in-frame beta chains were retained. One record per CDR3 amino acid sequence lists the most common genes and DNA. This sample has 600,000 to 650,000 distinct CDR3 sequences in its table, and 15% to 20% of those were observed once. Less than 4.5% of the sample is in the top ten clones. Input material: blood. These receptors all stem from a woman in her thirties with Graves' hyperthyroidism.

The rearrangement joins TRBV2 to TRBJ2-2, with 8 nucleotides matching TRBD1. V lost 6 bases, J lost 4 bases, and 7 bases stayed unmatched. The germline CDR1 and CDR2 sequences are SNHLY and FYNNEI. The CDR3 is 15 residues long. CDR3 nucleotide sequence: TGTGCCAGCAGCCCGGACAGGGCGATCACCGGGGAGCTGTTTTTT. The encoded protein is CASSPDRAITGELFF.

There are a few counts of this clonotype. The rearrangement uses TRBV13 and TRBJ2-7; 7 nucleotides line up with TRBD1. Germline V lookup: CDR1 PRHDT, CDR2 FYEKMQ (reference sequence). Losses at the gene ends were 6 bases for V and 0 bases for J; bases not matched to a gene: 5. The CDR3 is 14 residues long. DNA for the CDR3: TGTGCCAGCAGTGGAGGACAGGCCTCCTACGAGCAGTACTTC. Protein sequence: CASSGGQASYEQYF.

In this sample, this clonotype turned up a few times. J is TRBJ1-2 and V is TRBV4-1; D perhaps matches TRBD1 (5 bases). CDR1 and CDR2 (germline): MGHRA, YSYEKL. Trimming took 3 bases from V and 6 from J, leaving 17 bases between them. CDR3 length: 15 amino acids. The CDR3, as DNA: TGCGCCAGCAGCCACCGGGGGACGGGCGAGAATGGCTACACCTTC. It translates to CASSHRGTGENGYTF.

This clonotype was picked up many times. The CDR3 region has the DNA TGTGCCAGCAGCCGACCGGGACTAGCGGACAATGAGCAGTTCTTC. The encoded protein is CASSRPGLADNEQFF. This rearrangement joins TRBV28 to TRBJ2-1, with 11 bases matching TRBD2. The V gene end was trimmed by 6 bases and the J gene end by 5 bases; junction bases not matched to a gene: 6. Germline assignment: CDR1 MDHEN and CDR2 SYDVKM. The length of the CDR3 is 15 residues.

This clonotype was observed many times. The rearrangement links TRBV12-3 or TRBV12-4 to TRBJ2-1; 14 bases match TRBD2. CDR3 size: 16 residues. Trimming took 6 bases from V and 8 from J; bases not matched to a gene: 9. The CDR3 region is CASSLGLAGGRDEQFF. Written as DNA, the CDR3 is TGTGCCAGCAGCCTAGGACTAGCGGGAGGAAGGGATGAGCAGTTCTTC.

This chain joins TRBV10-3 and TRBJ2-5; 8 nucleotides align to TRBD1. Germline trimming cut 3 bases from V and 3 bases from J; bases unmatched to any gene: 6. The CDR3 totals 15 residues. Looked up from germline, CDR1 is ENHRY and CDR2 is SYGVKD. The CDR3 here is CAISEQDRDKETQYF. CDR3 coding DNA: TGTGCCATCAGTGAACAGGACAGGGACAAAGAGACCCAGTACTTC.

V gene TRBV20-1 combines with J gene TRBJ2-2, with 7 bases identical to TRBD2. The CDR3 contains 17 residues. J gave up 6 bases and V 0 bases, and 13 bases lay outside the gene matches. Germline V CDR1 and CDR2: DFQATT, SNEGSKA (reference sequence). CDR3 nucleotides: TGCAGTGCTAGAGATCAGGCGGGAGTTTTGGGCGCCGGGGAGCTGTTTTTT. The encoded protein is CSARDQAGVLGAGELFF.

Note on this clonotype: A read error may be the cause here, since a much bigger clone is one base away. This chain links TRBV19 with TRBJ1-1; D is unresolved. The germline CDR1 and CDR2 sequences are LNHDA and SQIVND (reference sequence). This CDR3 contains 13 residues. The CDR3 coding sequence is TGTGCCAGTAGTGTCCGGGCCGCCACTGGAGCTTTCTTT. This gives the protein CASSVRAATGAFF.

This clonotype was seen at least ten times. This CDR3 is CASSEAPKVYEQYF. The CDR3 nucleotides are TGTGCCAGCAGCGAGGCCCCAAAGGTCTACGAGCAGTACTTC. The chain is built from TRBV7-2 and TRBJ2-7; D gene uncertain. V lost 5 bases, J lost 3 bases, and 14 bases lay in between. Looked up from germline, CDR1 is SGHTA and CDR2 is FQGNSA. This CDR3 is 14 amino acids long.

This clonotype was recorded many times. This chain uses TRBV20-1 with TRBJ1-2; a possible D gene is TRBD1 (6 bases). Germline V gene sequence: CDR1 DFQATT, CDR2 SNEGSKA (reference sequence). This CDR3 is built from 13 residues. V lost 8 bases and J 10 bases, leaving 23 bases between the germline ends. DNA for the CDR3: TGCAGTTCCAGATCGGGGCAGGGGAGTTACTACACCTTC. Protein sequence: CSSRSGQGSYYTF.

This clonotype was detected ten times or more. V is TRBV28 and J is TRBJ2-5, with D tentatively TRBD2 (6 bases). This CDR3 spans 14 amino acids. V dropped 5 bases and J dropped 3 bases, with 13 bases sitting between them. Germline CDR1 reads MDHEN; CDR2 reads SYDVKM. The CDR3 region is CASSAGTPKETQYF. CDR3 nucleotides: TGTGCCAGCAGTGCGGGGACGCCCAAAGAGACCCAGTACTTC.

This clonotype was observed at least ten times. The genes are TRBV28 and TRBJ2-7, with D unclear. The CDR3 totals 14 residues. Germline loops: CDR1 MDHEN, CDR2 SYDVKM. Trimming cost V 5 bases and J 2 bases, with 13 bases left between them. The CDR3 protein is CASSTVRQTYEQYF. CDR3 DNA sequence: TGTGCCAGCAGTACGGTTAGGCAAACCTACGAGCAGTACTTC.

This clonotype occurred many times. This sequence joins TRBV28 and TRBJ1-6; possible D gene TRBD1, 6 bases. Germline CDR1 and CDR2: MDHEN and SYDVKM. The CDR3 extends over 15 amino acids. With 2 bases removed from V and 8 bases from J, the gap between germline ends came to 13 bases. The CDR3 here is CASSLAVRGYSPLHF. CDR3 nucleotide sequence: TGTGCCAGCAGTTTAGCCGTCAGGGGATATTCACCCCTCCACTTT.

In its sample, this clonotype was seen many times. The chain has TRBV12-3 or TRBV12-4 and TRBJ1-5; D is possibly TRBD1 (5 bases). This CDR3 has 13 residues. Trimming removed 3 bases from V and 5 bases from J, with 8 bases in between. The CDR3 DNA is TGTGCCAGCAGTTTTACGGGGCATCAGCCCCAGCATTTT. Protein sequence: CASSFTGHQPQHF.

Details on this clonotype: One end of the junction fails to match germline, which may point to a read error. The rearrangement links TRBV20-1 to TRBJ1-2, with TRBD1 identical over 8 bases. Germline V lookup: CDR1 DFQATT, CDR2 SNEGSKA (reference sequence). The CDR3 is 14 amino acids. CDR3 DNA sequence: TGCAGTGCTGGAGAACGGACAGGGAACTATGGCTACACCTTC. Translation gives CSAGERTGNYGYTF.

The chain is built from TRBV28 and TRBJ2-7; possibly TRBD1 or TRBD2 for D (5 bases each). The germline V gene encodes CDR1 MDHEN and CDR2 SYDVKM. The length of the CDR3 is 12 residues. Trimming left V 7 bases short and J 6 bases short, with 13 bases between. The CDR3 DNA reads TGTGCCAGCAAGAGGGGCTTGGGCGAGCAGTACTTC. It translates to CASKRGLGEQYF.

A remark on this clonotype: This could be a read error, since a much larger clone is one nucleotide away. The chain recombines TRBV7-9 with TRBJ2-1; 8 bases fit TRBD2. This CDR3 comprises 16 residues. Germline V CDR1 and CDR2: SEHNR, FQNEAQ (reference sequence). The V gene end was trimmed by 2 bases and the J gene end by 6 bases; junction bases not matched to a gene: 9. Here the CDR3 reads CASSLRSGGTGNEQFF. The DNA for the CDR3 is TGTGCCAGCAGCTTAAGAAGCGGGGGCACAGGCAATGAGCAGTTCTTC.

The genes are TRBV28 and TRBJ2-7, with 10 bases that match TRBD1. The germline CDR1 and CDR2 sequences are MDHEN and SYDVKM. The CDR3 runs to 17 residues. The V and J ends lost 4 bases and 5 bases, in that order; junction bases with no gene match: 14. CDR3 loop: CASSSASPGQGSNEQYF. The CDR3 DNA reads TGTGCCAGCAGTTCCGCCTCTCCGGGACAGGGGAGTAACGAGCAGTACTTC.

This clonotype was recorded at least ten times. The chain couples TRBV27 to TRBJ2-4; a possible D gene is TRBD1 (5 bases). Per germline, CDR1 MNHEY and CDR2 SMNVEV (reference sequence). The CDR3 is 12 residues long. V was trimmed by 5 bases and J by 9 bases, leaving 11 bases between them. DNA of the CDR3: TGTGCCAGCAGTACCACAGGTAGCATTCAGTACTTC. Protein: CASSTTGSIQYF.

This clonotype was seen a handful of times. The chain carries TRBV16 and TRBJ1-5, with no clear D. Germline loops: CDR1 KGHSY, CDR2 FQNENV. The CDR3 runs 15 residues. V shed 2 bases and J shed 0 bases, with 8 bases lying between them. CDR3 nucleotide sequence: TGTGCCAGCAGCCAAGACGGAGATAGCAATCAGCCCCAGCATTTT. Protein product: CASSQDGDSNQPQHF. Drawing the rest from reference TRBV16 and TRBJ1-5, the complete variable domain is GEEVAQTPKHLVRGEGQKAKLYCAPIKGHSYVFWYQQVLKNEFKFLISFQNENVFDETGMPKERFSAKCLPNSPCSLEIQATKLEDSAVYFCASSQDGDSNQPQHFGDGTRLSIL.

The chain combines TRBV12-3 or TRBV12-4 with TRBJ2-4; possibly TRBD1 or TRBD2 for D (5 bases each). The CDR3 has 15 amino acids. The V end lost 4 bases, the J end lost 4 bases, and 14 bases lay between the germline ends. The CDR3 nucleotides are TGTGCCAGCAGTTCAATCGGGACGGTGAAAAACATTCAGTACTTC. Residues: CASSSIGTVKNIQYF.

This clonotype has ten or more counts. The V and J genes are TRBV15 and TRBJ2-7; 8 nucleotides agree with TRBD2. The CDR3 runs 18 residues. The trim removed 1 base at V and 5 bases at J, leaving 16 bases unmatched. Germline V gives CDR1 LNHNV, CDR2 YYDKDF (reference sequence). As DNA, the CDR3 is TGTGCCACCAGCAGAGCTTCCGGACTAGCATCGGGAAACAACGAGCAGTACTTC. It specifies CATSRASGLASGNNEQYF.

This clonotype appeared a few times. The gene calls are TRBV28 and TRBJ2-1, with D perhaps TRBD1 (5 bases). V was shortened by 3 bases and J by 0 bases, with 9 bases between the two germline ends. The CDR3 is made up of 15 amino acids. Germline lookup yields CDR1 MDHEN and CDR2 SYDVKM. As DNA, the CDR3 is TGTGCCAGCAGTTTTAGGGGTCCCTCCTACAATGAGCAGTTCTTC. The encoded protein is CASSFRGPSYNEQFF.

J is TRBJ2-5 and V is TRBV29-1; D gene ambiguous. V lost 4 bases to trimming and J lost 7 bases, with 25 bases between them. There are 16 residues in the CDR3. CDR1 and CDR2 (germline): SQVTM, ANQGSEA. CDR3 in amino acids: CSVVEARPPNMGTQYF. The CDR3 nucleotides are TGCAGCGTTGTAGAGGCGAGACCCCCCAATATGGGGACCCAGTACTTC.

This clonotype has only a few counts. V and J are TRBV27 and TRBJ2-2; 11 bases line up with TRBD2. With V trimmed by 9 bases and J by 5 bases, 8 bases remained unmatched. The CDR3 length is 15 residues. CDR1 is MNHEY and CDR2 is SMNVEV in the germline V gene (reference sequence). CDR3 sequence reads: CASRLAGSRTGELFF. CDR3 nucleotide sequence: TGTGCCAGTCGACTAGCGGGAAGTAGAACCGGGGAGCTGTTTTTT.